In its sample, the clone carrying this TCR beta chain was seen many times. Its antigen is undetermined. This entry comes from a study of regulatory T cells in long-lasting Graves disease. Findings and limits, study-wide: Between persistent patients, a few thousand public clonotypes were shared, exceeding the roughly 1,000 shared between new patients.

The germline V gene has CDR1 SGHTA and CDR2 FQGNSA. CDR3 length: 13 amino acids. The V end was cut by 5 bases, the J end by 0 bases, with 7 bases between. Construction of TCR beta libraries relied on iRepertoire HTBI primers and on Arm-PCR targeting CDR3 regions. TCRdb recomputed calls from the multiplex PCR reads with MiXCR, one row per CDR3 protein. The data contain around 400,000 distinct CDR3 sequences, roughly 15% of them singletons. Stated time point: newly diagnosed GD, antithyroid drugs for less than 3 months. The TCR library used RNA extracted from PBMCs. Sample: peripheral blood mononuclear cells (PBMCs), taken at new diagnosis, from a patient treated with antithyroid drugs. This TCR was sampled from a female donor with Graves disease. The V call is TRBV7-2, the J call TRBJ1-1; D unclear. The CDR3 protein is CASSPFVNTEAFF. The CDR3, as DNA: TGTGCCAGCAGCCCCTTTGTGAACACTGAAGCTTTCTTT.